The clone carrying this TCR beta chain appeared once. Its antigen remains unknown. This sample is drawn from a study of stem cell transplantation in POMP-related autoinflammatory disease. On the study more broadly: Before transplant: CD4+ naive skewing, low CD8+ proportions, reduced cytokine secretion.

Findings and limits, study-wide: In patients with PRAID, every analyzed T-cell subset tended to show lower diversity and higher clonality. Patients with PRAID showed a restricted number of unique TRB V-J gene pairings.

Assay used: immunoSEQ multiplex PCR; TCRdb lists only in-frame clones, some missing. The table lists over 60,000 clones, approximately 91% of them singletons. CDR1 is KGHSH, CDR2 LQKENI, per germline. The CDR3 has 13 residues. V gave up 2 bases and J gave up 3 bases, with 7 bases separating them. The chain recombines TRBV18 with TRBJ2-5, with D possibly matching TRBD1 (5 bases). The sample consisted of CD4+ T cells from PBMCs, taken after stem cell transplantation. The origin of this receptor is a human patient with POMP-related autoinflammation and immune dysregulation (PRAID). The T cells may partly be graft donor cells. CDR3 bases: TGTGCCAGCTCACCATCCAGGGAAGAGACCCAGTACTTC. Amino acid sequence: CASSPSREETQYF.